Listed below are T cell receptor beta chains from one sample, sequenced in a study of vaccination and CD4 T cells after COVID-19. TCRdb re-called the PCR reads through MiXCR, storing one row per CDR3 protein. The sample lists 20,000 to 25,000 distinct CDR3 sequences; roughly 44% were seen once. What these receptors recognize is not known. This specimen was CD4+ T cells from blood, cultured in vitro, taken before SARS-CoV-2 vaccination. These receptors came from a human donor who received a COVID-19 vaccine. Each CDR3 is given with its conserved first and last residue. The order of the fields is D gene, V gene, clone size, J gene, CDR3 protein, CDR3 DNA. A D gene is named only where the DNA matches it firmly. A clone size is listed for some rows: how often the clone was seen (once, few, many), or a class if it is expanded.

NA	TRBV11-2	NA	TRBJ2-2	CASSNGGPQNTGELFF	TGTGCCAGCAGCAATGGGGGCCCCCAGAACACCGGGGAGCTGTTTTTT
NA	TRBV2	few	TRBJ2-3	CASSAPATDTQYF	TGTGCCAGCAGTGCCCCGGCCACAGATACGCAGTATTTT
NA	TRBV12-3/TRBV12-4	NA	TRBJ2-5	CASSSRGVETQYF	TGTGCCAGCAGTTCAAGAGGGGTAGAGACCCAGTACTTC
NA	TRBV12-3/TRBV12-4	NA	TRBJ1-5	CASSRRIVNQPQHF	TGTGCCAGCAGCCGGAGAATAGTTAATCAGCCCCAGCATTTT
NA	TRBV5-1	NA	TRBJ1-1	CASSLDRPTAEAFF	TGCGCCAGCAGCTTGGACAGGCCGACGGCTGAAGCTTTCTTT
NA	TRBV6-5	NA	TRBJ2-7	CASSYSFDAYEQYF	TGTGCCAGCAGTTACTCGTTCGATGCCTACGAGCAGTACTTC
TRBD2	TRBV10-3	few	TRBJ2-1	CAIRIRTSGYNEQFF	TGTGCCATCAGAATACGGACTAGCGGTTACAATGAGCAGTTCTTC
NA	TRBV28	NA	TRBJ1-1	CASSFLKTFGPTAFF	TGTGCCAGCAGTTTCCTGAAAACGTTTGGTCCAACTGCTTTCTTT
TRBD2	TRBV20-1	NA	TRBJ2-7	CSAPSVLAGGYEQYF	TGCAGTGCTCCGTCAGTGCTAGCGGGGGGCTACGAGCAGTACTTC
NA	TRBV20-1	NA	TRBJ2-5	CSASPTSRAETQYF	TGCAGTGCTAGTCCTACTTCCCGGGCAGAGACCCAGTACTTC
TRBD2	TRBV10-3	once	TRBJ2-3	CAISEHFSGGAVDTQYF	TGTGCCATCAGTGAGCACTTTAGCGGGGGGGCGGTAGATACGCAGTATTTT
NA	TRBV6-1	few	TRBJ1-2	CASSERQVDYYGYTF	TGTGCCAGCAGTGAGAGGCAGGTCGACTATTATGGCTACACCTTC
NA	TRBV30	NA	TRBJ1-2	CAYLASADYTF	TGTGCCTATTTGGCCTCTGCCGACTACACCTTC
NA	TRBV6-1	NA	TRBJ1-2	CAIWGRDYGYTF	TGTGCCATATGGGGCAGAGACTATGGCTACACCTTC
NA	TRBV19	NA	TRBJ1-1	CASHTQGRTEAFF	TGTGCCAGCCACACGCAGGGTAGGACTGAAGCTTTCTTT
NA	TRBV30	NA	TRBJ2-1	CAWSPSGAEQFF	TGTGCCTGGAGTCCATCGGGAGCTGAGCAGTTCTTC
NA	TRBV24-1	NA	TRBJ2-5	CATSDPRWGSETQYF	TGTGCCACCAGTGACCCAAGGTGGGGGAGTGAGACCCAGTACTTC
NA	TRBV12-3/TRBV12-4	NA	TRBJ1-2	CASSPAGAGNYGYTF	TGTGCCAGCAGCCCCGCGGGGGCGGGTAACTATGGCTACACCTTC
TRBD2	TRBV6-1	NA	TRBJ2-5	CASSEKRGGRSRQETQYF	TGTGCCAGCAGTGAAAAGCGGGGGGGCCGTAGCCGCCAAGAGACCCAGTACTTC
NA	TRBV7-9	NA	TRBJ2-1	CASSLQNSLYNEQFF	TGTGCCAGCAGCTTACAAAATAGCCTCTACAATGAGCAGTTCTTC
NA	TRBV20-1	few	TRBJ2-4	CSARRGEWEPGNIQYF	TGCAGTGCTAGAAGGGGCGAGTGGGAGCCAGGAAACATTCAGTACTTC
NA	TRBV20-1	few	TRBJ1-1	CSARDLRTREAFF	TGCAGTGCTAGAGATCTAAGGACACGTGAAGCTTTCTTT
NA	TRBV21-1	NA	TRBJ2-7	CASSKALASGATSSYEQYF	TGTGCCAGCAGCAAAGCCTTGGCTAGCGGGGCGACAAGCTCCTACGAGCAGTACTTC
NA	TRBV15	NA	TRBJ2-7	CATSRDPGYEQYF	TGTGCCACCAGCAGAGATCCGGGCTACGAGCAGTACTTC
TRBD1	TRBV19	NA	TRBJ1-2	CASSSQGGRPNYGYTF	TGTGCCAGTAGTTCGCAGGGGGGACGGCCTAACTATGGCTACACCTTC
NA	TRBV10-3	NA	TRBJ2-7	CAITKAGESYEQYF	TGTGCCATCACCAAGGCCGGGGAATCCTACGAGCAGTACTTC
NA	TRBV20-1	few	TRBJ2-2	CSAADGGDVSGELFF	TGCAGTGCTGCTGATGGCGGGGACGTGTCCGGGGAGCTGTTTTTT
NA	TRBV11-2	NA	TRBJ2-3	CASRHVGDTQYF	TGTGCCAGCAGACATGTGGGAGATACGCAGTATTTT
NA	TRBV6-1	few	TRBJ1-2	CASGQGSYGYTF	TGTGCCAGCGGCCAGGGTAGCTATGGCTACACCTTC
NA	TRBV6-4	NA	TRBJ1-1	CASSATDSATEAFF	TGTGCCAGCAGTGCTACCGACTCGGCCACTGAAGCTTTCTTT
NA	TRBV19	few	TRBJ1-5	CASSMNGNQPQHF	TGTGCCAGTAGTATGAACGGGAATCAGCCCCAGCATTTT
TRBD1	TRBV19	NA	TRBJ2-2	CASSIGRGRDTGELFF	TGTGCCAGTAGTATAGGCAGGGGGCGCGACACCGGGGAGCTGTTTTTT
NA	TRBV20-1	NA	TRBJ1-5	CSAWRKNQPQHF	TGCAGTGCCTGGCGGAAGAATCAGCCCCAGCATTTT
NA	TRBV20-1	NA	TRBJ1-5	CSAIEGNQPQHF	TGCAGTGCTATCGAGGGCAATCAGCCCCAGCATTTT
NA	TRBV7-3	NA	TRBJ2-5	CASSRRAREETQYF	TGTGCCAGCAGCCGACGGGCCCGGGAAGAGACCCAGTACTTC
NA	TRBV24-1	NA	TRBJ1-4	CATSDLPGKLFF	TGTGCCACCAGTGATTTGCCCGGAAAACTGTTTTTT
NA	TRBV19	NA	TRBJ1-5	CASSPNQGRSNQPQHF	TGTGCCAGTAGTCCCAATCAGGGGCGTAGCAATCAGCCCCAGCATTTT
TRBD1	TRBV19	few	TRBJ1-1	CASSKDRARGTEAFF	TGTGCCAGTAGCAAAGACAGGGCCCGGGGGACTGAAGCTTTCTTT
NA	TRBV15	NA	TRBJ2-1	CATSREVPLASRNNEQFF	TGTGCCACCAGCAGAGAGGTCCCTTTGGCTAGTCGAAACAATGAGCAGTTCTTC
NA	TRBV28	few	TRBJ1-6	CASSGGRPNSPLHF	TGTGCCAGCAGCGGAGGACGGCCTAATTCACCCCTCCACTTT
NA	TRBV30	NA	TRBJ1-1	CAWSLQGGTEAFF	TGTGCCTGGAGTCTCCAGGGAGGGACTGAAGCTTTCTTT
TRBD2	TRBV20-1	few	TRBJ2-1	CSANGLAGDNEQFF	TGCAGTGCAAATGGACTAGCGGGGGACAATGAGCAGTTCTTC
NA	TRBV20-1	NA	TRBJ2-1	CSATNGASPNNEQFF	TGCAGTGCTACGAATGGGGCTTCCCCCAACAATGAGCAGTTCTTC
NA	TRBV6-1	NA	TRBJ1-1	CASTGGTEAFF	TGTGCCTCCACGGGGGGGACTGAAGCTTTCTTT